These 5 T cell receptor beta chains share one sample of origin, sequenced in a study of metastatic and nonmetastatic thyroid tumors. Before thyroid surgery, none of the patients had received any treatment. TCRdb reprocessed the PCR reads using MiXCR. The sample records tens of thousands of clones, about an eighth being singletons. Sequencing was performed on blood. Receptors originate from a female donor with papillary thyroid cancer or a benign thyroid nodule (not recorded which). Some clones in this sample may be carry-over from other donors' samples.

In this sample, this clone turned up many times. The chain links TRBV3-1 to TRBJ1-1; unclear D gene. Germline CDR1 is LGHDT and CDR2 is YNNKEL (reference sequence). CDR3 length: 11 residues. V lost 5 bases, J lost 8 bases, and 9 bases lay in between. CDR3 region: CASSSRREAFF. The CDR3 nucleotides are TGTGCCAGCAGCTCGCGACGGGAAGCTTTCTTT.

This clone was picked up many times. This chain joins TRBV2 and TRBJ2-3; D is undetermined. The germline V and J ends were trimmed by 1 base and 2 bases, with 7 bases remaining between them. The CDR3 runs to 14 residues. CDR1 is SNHLY and CDR2 is FYNNEI in the germline V gene. The CDR3 region has the DNA TGTGCCAGCAGTGAAGACCGGTACACAGATACGCAGTATTTT. It encodes CASSEDRYTDTQYF.

Comment on this clone: A much larger clone differs by one base, so this may be a read error. At the DNA level, this CDR3 is encoded by other sequences in the same sample as well. The chain employs TRBV18 and TRBJ1-6; tentatively, D is TRBD1 (5 bases). Germline loops: CDR1 KGHSH, CDR2 LQKENI. The CDR3 is 15 residues long. The CDR3 is CASSPPQGSNSPLHF. DNA of the CDR3: TGTGCCAGCTCACCACCGCAGGGAAGTAATTCGCCCCTCCACTTT.

There are many counts of this clone. The rearrangement links TRBV2 to TRBJ2-1, with 13 positions matching TRBD2. The CDR3 loop spans 14 amino acids. Germline trimming cut 8 bases from V and 10 bases from J; bases unmatched to any gene: 8. CDR1 and CDR2 (germline): SNHLY, FYNNEI. CDR3 nucleotide sequence: TGTGCCAGCTCTAGGACTAGCGGGAGTTTGGAGCAGTTCTTC. It specifies CASSRTSGSLEQFF. Filled out from reference TRBV2 and TRBJ2-1, the complete variable domain reads EPEVTQTPSHQVTQMGQEVILRCVPISNHLYFYWYRQILGQKVEFLVSFYNNEISEKSEIFDDQFSVERPDGSNFTLKIRSTKLEDSAMYFCASSRTSGSLEQFFGPGTRLTVL.

Worth noting for this clone: A single base separates this from a much larger clone, so it may be a read error. The sample contains more than one DNA sequence encoding this CDR3. The chain recombines TRBV2 with TRBJ2-1; 7 nucleotides align to TRBD1. Germline lookup yields CDR1 SNHLY and CDR2 FYNNEI. The CDR3 is 16 amino acids. V shed 7 bases and J 6 bases; nucleotides not matched to a gene: 15. The chain's CDR3 is CASTGTVSSSGNEQFF. The DNA for the CDR3 is TGTGCCAGCACTGGGACAGTTTCCAGCTCTGGCAATGAGCAGTTCTTC.